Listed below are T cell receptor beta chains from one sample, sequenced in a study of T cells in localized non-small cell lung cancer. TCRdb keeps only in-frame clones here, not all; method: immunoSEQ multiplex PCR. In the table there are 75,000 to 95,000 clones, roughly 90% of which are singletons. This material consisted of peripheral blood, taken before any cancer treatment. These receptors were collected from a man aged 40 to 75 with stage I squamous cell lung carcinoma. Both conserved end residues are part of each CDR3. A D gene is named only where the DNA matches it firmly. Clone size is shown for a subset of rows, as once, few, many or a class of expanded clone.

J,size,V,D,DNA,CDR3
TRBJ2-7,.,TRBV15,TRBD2,TGTGCCACCAGCGGGGGACTAGCGGGGGCCCACTACGAGCAGTACTTC,CATSGGLAGAHYEQYF
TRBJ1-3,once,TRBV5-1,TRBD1,TGCGCCAGCAGCTTGGAGGGGGCCAAGAACACCATATATTTT,CASSLEGAKNTIYF
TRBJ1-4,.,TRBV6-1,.,TGTGCCAGCAGCCAAGGGAGCCGTCGTGGAAAACTGTTTTTT,CASSQGSRRGKLFF
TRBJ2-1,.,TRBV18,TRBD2,TGTGCCAGCTCACCACTAGCGGGGGTCTACAATGAGCAGTTCTTC,CASSPLAGVYNEQFF
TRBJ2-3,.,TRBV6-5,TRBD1,TGTGCCAGCAATAGACAGGGGCGCACAGATACGCAGTATTTT,CASNRQGRTDTQYF
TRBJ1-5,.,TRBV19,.,TGTGCCAGTAGTATAGGGTTAGGGACTCAGCCCCAGCATTTT,CASSIGLGTQPQHF
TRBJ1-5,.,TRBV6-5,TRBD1,TGTGCCAGCAGCCGGACAGGGGATCAGCCCCAGCATTTT,CASSRTGDQPQHF
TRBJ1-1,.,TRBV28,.,TGTGCCAGCAAGACAGCAAACACTGAAGCTTTCTTT,CASKTANTEAFF
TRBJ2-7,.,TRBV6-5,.,TGTGCCAGCAGAGGCCTCGGGACAAGCTCCTACGAGCAGTACTTC,CASRGLGTSSYEQYF
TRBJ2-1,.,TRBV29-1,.,TGCAGCGTCAGGGTCAGGACCGATCCCCCTCTCGATGAGCAGTTCTTC,CSVRVRTDPPLDEQFF
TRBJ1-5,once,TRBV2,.,TGTGCCAGCAGTGGAGGGGTGAGGGCCCAGCATTTT,CASSGGVRAQHF
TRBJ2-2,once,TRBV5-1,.,TGCGCCAGCAGCACCATTTCGGGCACCGGGGAGCTGTTTTTT,CASSTISGTGELFF
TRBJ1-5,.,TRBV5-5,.,TGTGCCAGCAGCCCCGCCTTGGTTCCGGGACGGGTTTCGCCCCAGCATTTT,CASSPALVPGRVSPQHF
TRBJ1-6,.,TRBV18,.,TGTGCCAGCTCACCAAACAGTCGTAATTCACCCCTCCACTTT,CASSPNSRNSPLHF
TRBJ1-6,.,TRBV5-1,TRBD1,TGCGCCAGCAGCCCCTCCGGGACAGAAGTTAATTCACCCCTCCACTTT,CASSPSGTEVNSPLHF
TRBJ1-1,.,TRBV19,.,TGTGCCAGTAGTATTCATCCGGAGGGCACGGAAGCTTTCTTT,CASSIHPEGTEAFF
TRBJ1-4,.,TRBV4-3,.,TGCGCCAGCAGCCAAGGGGGGACGGATGAAAAACTGTTTTTT,CASSQGGTDEKLFF
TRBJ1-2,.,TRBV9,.,TGTGCCAGCAGCCCCCGGGAGCATTTTAACTATGGCTACACCTTC,CASSPREHFNYGYTF
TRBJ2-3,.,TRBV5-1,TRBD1,TGCGCCAGCAGACTGACAGGGTACTCCCCAGATACGCAGTATTTT,CASRLTGYSPDTQYF
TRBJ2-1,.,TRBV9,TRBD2,TGTGCCAGCAGCGCGGGGGGGTGGAATGAGCAGTTCTTC,CASSAGGWNEQFF
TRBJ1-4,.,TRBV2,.,TGTGCCAGCAGTGAAGACAGGGTTAAGGAAAAACTGTTTTTT,CASSEDRVKEKLFF
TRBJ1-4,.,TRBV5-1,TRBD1,TGCGCCAGCAGCCAGGGACAGGGCGAGGAAAAACTGTTTTTT,CASSQGQGEEKLFF
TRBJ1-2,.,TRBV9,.,TGTGCCAGCAGCGTAGGCTTCAGGGCTAGTTGGTACACCTTC,CASSVGFRASWYTF
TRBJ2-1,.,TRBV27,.,TGTGCCATCCGACGAGGGGCCTCCTACAATGAGCAGTTCTTC,CAIRRGASYNEQFF